Below, one TCR beta chain is given with its context. Its antigen is unknown. These data are taken from a study of cytomegalovirus exposure and HLA in healthy donors. Study results and limitations: Versus the roughly 670-donor mean, an Asian-associated ancestry cluster reportedly showed fewer N-insertions in a later analysis. In vitro testing confirmed a few CMV-associated chains as specific for CMV antigens.

CDR1 and CDR2 (germline): MNHNS, SASEGT. V lost 7 bases, J lost 4 bases, and 13 bases lay in between. The CDR3 consists of 13 residues. The primer mix had 60 Vbeta and 13 Jbeta primers. Sequenced by immunoSEQ multiplex PCR; TCRdb stores in-frame clones only, minus some. The sample totals about 82,000 clones. The receptor was isolated from a woman in her 30s in good health and CMV-seronegative. The material sequenced was PBMCs. The chain links TRBV6-1 to TRBJ1-1; D ambiguous. The CDR3 DNA reads as TGTGCCAGCATGAACACCGCCCTCACTGAAGCTTTCTTT. The encoded protein is CASMNTALTEAFF.